The clone carrying this T cell receptor (beta chain) showed up many times. Its target is unknown. The read ends 3 residues early relative to the CDR3; the germline J gene fills the gap. CDR1 and CDR2 (germline): SGHVS, FQNEAQ. This CDR3 contains 18 residues. The V segment lost 8 bases and the J segment 4 bases; nucleotides outside the gene matches: 18. This entry belongs to a study of T cell clonality in common variable immunodeficiency. General study results and limits: Reportedly, TCR beta sequences from common variable immunodeficiency showed fewer deletions and N-nucleotide insertions.

The method was immunoSEQ multiplex PCR; TCRdb's version includes in-frame clones alone and lacks a portion of them. The profile covers just over 25,000 clones, none occurring a single time. The TCR originated in a human donor with common variable immunodeficiency. The sample comprised peripheral blood mononuclear cells. The genes are TRBV7-8 and TRBJ2-2; 8 bases align to TRBD2. CDR3: CASLQGQEAGAGTGELFF. The part of the CDR3 DNA that was read is TGTGCCAGCCTCCAGGGTCAGGAAGCGGGAGCGGGCACCGGGGAG.